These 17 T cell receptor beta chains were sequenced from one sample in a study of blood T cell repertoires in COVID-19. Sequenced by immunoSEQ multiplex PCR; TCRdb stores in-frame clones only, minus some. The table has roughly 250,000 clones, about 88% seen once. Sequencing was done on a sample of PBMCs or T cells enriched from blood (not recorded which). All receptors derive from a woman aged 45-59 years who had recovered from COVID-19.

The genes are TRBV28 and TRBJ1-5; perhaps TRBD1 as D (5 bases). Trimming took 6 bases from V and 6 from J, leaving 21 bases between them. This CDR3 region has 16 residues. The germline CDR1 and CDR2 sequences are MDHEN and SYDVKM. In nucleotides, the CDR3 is TGTGCCAGCAGAGGATCTCAGGGTGGAATAGGTCAGCCCCAGCATTTT. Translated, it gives CASRGSQGGIGQPQHF.

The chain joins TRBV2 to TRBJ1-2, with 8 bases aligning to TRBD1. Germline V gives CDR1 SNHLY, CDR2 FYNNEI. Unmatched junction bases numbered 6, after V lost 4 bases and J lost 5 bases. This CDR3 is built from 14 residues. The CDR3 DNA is TGTGCCAGCAGTGGGACAGGGACCCTATATGGCTACACCTTC. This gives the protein CASSGTGTLYGYTF.

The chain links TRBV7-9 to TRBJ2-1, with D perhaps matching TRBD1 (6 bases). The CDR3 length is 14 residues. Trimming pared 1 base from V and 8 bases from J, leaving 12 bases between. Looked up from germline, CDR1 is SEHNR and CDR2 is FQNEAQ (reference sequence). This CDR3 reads CASSLGRHRDEQFF. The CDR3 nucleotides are TGTGCCAGCAGCTTAGGAAGGCACAGGGATGAGCAGTTCTTC.

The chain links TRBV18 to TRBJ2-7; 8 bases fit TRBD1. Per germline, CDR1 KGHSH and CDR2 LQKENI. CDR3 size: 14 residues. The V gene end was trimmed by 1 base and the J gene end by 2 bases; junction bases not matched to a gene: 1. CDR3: CASSPRDRPYEQYF. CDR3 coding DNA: TGTGCCAGCTCACCACGGGACAGGCCCTACGAGCAGTACTTC.

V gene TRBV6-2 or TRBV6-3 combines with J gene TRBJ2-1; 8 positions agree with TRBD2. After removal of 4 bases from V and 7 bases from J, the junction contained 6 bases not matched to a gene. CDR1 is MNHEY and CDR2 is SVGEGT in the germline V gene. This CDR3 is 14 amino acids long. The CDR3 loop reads CASSLGLGYNEQFF. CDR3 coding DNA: TGTGCCAGCAGTTTGGGACTAGGATATAATGAGCAGTTCTTC.

The CDR3 DNA reads as TGTGCCAGCAGTGCCTCCGGGACAGGGGTTAATCAGCCCCAGCATTTT. It is translated as CASSASGTGVNQPQHF. The chain combines TRBV28 with TRBJ1-5; TRBD1 agrees at 10 bases. The CDR3 extends over 16 amino acids. The trim removed 5 bases at V and 4 bases at J, leaving 8 bases unmatched. From germline, CDR1 is MDHEN and CDR2 SYDVKM.

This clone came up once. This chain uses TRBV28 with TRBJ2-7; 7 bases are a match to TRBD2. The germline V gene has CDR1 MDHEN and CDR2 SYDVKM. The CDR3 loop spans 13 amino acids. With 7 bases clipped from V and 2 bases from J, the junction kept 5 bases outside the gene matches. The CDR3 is CASKNREAYEQYF. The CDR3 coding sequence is TGTGCCAGCAAGAATCGGGAGGCCTACGAGCAGTACTTC.

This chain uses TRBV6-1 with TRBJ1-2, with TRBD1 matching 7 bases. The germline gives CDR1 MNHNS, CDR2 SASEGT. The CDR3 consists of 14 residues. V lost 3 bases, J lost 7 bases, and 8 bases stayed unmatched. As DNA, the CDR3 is TGTGCCAGCAGTGAGAACCGGGACAGATCTGGCTACACCTTC. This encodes CASSENRDRSGYTF.

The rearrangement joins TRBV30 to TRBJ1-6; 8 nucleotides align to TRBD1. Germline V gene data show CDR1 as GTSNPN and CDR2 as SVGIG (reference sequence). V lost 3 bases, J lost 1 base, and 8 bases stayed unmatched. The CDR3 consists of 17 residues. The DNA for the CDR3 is TGTGCCTGGAGACGCCGGACAGGGACGTCCTATAATTCACCCCTCCACTTT. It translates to CAWRRRTGTSYNSPLHF.

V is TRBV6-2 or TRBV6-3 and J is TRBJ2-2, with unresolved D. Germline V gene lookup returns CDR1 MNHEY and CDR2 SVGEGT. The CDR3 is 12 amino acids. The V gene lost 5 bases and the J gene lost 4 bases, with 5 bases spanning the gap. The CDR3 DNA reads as TGTGCCAGCAGTCAGGTCACCGGGGAGCTGTTTTTT. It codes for CASSQVTGELFF.

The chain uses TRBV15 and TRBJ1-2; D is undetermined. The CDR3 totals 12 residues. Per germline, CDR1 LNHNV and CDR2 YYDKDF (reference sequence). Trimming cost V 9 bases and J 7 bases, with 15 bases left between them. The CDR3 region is CATSSGVFGYTF. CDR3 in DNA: TGTGCCACTAGCTCAGGCGTGTTTGGCTACACCTTC.

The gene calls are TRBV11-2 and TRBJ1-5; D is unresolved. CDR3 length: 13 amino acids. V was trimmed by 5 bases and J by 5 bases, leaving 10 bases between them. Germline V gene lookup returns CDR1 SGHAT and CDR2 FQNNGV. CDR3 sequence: CASSLNLDQPQHF. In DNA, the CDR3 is TGTGCCAGCAGCCTAAACCTCGATCAGCCCCAGCATTTT.

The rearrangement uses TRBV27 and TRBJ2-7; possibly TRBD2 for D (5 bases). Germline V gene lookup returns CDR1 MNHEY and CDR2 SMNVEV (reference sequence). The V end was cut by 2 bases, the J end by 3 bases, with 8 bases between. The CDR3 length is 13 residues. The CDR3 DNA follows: TGTGCCAGCAGTTTACAGCGGAACTACGAGCAGTACTTC. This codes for CASSLQRNYEQYF.

In nucleotides, the CDR3 is TGCGCCAGCAGCTTACAGGGGGAGGGTGGCTACACCTTC. Translated: CASSLQGEGGYTF. V usage is TRBV5-1 and J usage is TRBJ1-2; TRBD1 agrees at 8 bases. CDR3 length: 13 residues. J lost 7 bases, V lost 2 bases, and 4 bases had no gene match. Germline V gene data show CDR1 as SGHRS and CDR2 as YFSETQ.

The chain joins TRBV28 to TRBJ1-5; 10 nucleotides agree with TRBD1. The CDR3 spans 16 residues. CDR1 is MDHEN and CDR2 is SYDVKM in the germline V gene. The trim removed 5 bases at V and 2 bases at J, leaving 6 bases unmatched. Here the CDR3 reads CASSRDRGLGNQPQHF. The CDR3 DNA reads TGTGCCAGCAGTCGTGACAGGGGGCTGGGCAATCAGCCCCAGCATTTT. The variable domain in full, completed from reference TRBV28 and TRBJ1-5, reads DVKVTQSSRYLVKRTGEKVFLECVQDMDHENMFWYRQDPGLGLRLIYFSYDVKMKEKGDIPEGYSVSREKKERFSLILESASTNQTSMYLCASSRDRGLGNQPQHFGDGTRLSIL.

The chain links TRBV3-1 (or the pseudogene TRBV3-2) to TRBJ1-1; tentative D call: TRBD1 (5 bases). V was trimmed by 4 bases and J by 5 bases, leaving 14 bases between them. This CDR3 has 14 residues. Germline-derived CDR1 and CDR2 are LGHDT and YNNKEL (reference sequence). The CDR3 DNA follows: TGTGCCAGCAGCCCCCAAAGGGGTCGAACTGAAGCTTTCTTT. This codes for CASSPQRGRTEAFF.

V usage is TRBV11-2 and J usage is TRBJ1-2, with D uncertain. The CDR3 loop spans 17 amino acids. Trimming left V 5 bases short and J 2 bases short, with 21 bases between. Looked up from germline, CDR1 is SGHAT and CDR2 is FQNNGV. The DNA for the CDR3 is TGTGCCAGCAGCCCTCTGATAGGTGCGGGGATGAACTATGGCTACACCTTC. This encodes CASSPLIGAGMNYGYTF.